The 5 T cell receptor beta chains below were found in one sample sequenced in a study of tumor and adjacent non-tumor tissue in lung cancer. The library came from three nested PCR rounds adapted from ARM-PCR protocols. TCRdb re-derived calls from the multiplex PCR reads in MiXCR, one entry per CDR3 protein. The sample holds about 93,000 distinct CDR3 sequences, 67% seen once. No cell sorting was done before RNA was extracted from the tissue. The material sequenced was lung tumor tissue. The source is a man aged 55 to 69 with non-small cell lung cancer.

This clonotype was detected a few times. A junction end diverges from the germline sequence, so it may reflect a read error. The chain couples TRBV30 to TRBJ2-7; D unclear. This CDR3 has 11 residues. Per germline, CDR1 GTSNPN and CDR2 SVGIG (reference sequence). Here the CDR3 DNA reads TGTGCTTGGAACCAGGCGCACGAGCAGTACTTC. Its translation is CAWNQAHEQYF.

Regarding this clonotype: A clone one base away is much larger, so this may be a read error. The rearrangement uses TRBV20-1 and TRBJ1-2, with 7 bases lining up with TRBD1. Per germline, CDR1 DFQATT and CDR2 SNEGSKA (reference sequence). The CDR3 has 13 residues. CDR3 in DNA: TGCATTGCTGCGCTCCCGGGACAGTATGGCTACACCTTC. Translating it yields CIAALPGQYGYTF.

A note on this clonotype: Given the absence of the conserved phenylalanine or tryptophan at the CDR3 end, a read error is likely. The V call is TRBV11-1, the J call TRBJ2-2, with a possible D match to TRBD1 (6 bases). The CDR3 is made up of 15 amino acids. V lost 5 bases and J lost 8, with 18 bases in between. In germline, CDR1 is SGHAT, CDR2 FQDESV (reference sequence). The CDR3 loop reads CASSILGRGVGELFS. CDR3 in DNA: TGTGCCAGCAGCATATTAGGCAGGGGCGTAGGGGAGCTGTTTTCT.

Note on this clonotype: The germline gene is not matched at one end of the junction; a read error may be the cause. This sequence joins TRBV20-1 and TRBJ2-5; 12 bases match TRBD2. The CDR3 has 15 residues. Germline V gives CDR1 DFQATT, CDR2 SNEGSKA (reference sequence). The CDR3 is CSASLTSGSTEAQYF. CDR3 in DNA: TGCAGTGCTTCTCTGACTAGCGGGAGCACAGAGGCCCAGTACTTC.

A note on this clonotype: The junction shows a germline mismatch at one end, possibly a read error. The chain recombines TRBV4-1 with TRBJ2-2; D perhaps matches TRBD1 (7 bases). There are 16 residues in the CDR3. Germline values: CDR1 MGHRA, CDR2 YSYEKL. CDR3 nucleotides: TGCGCCAGCAGCCAAGGGCAAGGACCCGCCGCAGGGGGGCTGTGTTTT. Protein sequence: CASSQGQGPAAGGLCF.